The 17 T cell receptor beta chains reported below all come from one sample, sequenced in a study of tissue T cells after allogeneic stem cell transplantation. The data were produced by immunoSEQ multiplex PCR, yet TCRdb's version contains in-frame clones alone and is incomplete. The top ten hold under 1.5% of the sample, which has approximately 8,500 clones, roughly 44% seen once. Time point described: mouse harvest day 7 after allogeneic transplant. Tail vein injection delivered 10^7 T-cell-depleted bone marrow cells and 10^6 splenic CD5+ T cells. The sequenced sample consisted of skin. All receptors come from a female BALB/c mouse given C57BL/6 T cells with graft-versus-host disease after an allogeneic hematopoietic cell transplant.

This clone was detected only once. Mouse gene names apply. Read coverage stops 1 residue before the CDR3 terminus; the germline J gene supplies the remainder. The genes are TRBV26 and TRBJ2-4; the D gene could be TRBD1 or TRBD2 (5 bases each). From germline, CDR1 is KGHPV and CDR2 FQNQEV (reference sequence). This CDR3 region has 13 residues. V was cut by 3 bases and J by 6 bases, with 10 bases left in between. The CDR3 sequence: CASSLGGWNTLYF. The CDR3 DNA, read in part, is TGTGCCAGCAGTCTCGGGGGATGGAACACCTTGTAC. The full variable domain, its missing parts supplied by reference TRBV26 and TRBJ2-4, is NSKVIQTPRYLVKGQGQKAKMRCIPEKGHPVVFWYQQNKNNEFKFLINFQNQEVLQQIDMTEKRFSAECPSNSPCSLEIQSSEAGDSALYLCASSLGGWNTLYFGAGTRLSVL.

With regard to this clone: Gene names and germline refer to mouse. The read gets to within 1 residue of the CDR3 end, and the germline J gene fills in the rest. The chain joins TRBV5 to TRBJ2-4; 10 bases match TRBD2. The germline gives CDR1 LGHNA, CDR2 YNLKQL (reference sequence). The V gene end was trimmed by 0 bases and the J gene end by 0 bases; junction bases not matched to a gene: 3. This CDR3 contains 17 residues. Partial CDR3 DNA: TGTGCCAGCAGCCAAGACTGGGGGGGCTATAGTCAAAACACCTTGTAC. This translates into CASSQDWGGYSQNTLY. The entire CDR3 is CASSQDWGGYSQNTLYF.

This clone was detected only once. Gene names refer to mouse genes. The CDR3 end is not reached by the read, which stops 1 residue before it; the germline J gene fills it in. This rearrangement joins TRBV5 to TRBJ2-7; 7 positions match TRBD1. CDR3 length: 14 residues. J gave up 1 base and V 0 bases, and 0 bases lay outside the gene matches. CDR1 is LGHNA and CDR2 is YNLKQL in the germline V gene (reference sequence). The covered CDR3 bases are TGTGCCAGCAGCCAAGACAGGGGGTCCTATGAACAGTAC. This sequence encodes CASSQDRGSYEQY. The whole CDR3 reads CASSQDRGSYEQYF.

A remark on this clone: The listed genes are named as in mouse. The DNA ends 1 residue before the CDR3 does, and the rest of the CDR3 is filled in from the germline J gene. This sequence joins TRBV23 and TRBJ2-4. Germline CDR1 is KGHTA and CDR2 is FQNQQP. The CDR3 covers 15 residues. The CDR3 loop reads CSSSQSRGVQNTLYF. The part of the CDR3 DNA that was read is TGCTCCAGCAGTCAATCGAGGGGGGTCCAAAACACCTTGTAC.

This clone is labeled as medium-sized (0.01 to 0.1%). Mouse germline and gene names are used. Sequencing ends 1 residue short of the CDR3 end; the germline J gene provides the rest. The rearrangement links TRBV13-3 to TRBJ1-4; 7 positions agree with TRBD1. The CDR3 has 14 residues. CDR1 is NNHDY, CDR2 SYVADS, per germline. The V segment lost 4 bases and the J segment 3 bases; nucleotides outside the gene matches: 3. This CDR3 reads CASSYRGPNERLFF. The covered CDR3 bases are TGTGCCAGCAGTTACAGGGGACCCAACGAAAGATTATTT.

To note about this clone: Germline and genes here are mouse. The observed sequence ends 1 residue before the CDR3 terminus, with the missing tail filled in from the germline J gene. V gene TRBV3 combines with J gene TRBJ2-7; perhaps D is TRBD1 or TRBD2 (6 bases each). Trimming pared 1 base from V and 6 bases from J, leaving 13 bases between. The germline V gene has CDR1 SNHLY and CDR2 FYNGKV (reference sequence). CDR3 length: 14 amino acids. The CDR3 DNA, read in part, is TGTGCCAGCAGCTTAGAGTGGGGGCGCAGTGAACAGTAC. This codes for CASSLEWGRSEQY. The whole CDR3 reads CASSLEWGRSEQYF. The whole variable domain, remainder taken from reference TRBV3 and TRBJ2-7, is GPKVLQIPSHQIIDMGQMVTLNCDPVSNHLYFYWYKQILGQQMEFLVNFYNGKVMEKSKLFKDQFSVERPDGSYFTLKIQPTALEDSAVYFCASSLEWGRSEQYFGPGTRLTVL.

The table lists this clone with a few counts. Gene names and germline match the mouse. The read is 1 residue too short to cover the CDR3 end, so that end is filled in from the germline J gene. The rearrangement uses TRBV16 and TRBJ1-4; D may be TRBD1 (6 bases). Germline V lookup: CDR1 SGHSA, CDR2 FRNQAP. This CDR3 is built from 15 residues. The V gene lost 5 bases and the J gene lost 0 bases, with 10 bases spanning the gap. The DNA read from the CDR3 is TGTGCAAGCAGCCCGGGACAAGTTTCCAACGAAAGATTATTT. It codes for CASSPGQVSNERLF. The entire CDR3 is CASSPGQVSNERLFF.

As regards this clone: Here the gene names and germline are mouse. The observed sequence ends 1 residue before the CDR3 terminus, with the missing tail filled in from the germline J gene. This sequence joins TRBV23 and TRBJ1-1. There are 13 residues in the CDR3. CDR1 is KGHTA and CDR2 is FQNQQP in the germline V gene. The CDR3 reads CSSSQSSSTEVFF. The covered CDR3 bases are TGCTCCAGCAGTCAATCCTCTAGCACAGAAGTCTTC.

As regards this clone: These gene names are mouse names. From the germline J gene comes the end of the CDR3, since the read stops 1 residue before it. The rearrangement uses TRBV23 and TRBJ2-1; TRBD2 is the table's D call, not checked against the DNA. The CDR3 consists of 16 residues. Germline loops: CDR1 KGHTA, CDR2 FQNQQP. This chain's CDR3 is CSSSQRDWGRDAEQFF. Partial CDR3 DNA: TGCTCCAGCAGTCAACGGGACTGGGGGAGAGATGCTGAGCAGTTC.

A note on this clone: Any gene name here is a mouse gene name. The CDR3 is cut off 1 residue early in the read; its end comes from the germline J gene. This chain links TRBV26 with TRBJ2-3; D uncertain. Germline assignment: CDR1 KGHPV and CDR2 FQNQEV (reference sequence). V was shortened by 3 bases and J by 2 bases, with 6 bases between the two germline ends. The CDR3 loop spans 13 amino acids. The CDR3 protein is CASSLGVAETLYF. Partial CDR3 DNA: TGTGCCAGCAGTCTCGGGGTTGCAGAAACGCTGTAT.

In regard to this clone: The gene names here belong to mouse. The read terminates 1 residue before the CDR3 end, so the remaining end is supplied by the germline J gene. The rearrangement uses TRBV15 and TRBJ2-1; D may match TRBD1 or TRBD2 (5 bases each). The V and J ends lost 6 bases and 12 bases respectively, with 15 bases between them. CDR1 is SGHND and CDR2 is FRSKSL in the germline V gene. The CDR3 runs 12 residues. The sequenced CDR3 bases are TGTGCCAGCAGAAGGGACCGGAGGGGGCAGTTC. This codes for CASRRDRRGQF. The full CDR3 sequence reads CASRRDRRGQFF.

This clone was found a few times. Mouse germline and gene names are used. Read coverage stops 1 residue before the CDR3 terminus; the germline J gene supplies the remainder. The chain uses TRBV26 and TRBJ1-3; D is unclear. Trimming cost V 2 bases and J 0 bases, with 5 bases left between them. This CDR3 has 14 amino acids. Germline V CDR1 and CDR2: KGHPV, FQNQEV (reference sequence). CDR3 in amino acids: CASSLGSSGNTLYF. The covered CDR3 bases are TGTGCCAGCAGTCTGGGGAGTTCTGGAAATACGCTCTAT. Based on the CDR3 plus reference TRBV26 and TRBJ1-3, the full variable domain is NSKVIQTPRYLVKGQGQKAKMRCIPEKGHPVVFWYQQNKNNEFKFLINFQNQEVLQQIDMTEKRFSAECPSNSPCSLEIQSSEAGDSALYLCASSLGSSGNTLYFGEGSRLIVV.

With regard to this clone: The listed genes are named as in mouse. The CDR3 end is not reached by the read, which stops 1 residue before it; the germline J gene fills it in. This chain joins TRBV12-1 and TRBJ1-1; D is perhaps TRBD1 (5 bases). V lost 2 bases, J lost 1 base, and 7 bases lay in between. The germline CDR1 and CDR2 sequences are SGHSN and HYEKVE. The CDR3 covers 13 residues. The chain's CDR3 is CASSPQGNTEVFF. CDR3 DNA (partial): TGTGCCAGCTCTCCCCAGGGGAACACAGAAGTCTTC.

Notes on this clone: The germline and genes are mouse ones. Here the CDR3 reads CTCSPGTGGAEQFF. Partial CDR3 DNA: TGCACCTGCAGTCCCGGGACAGGGGGTGCTGAGCAGTTC. This chain links TRBV1 with TRBJ2-1; 11 positions agree with TRBD1. The DNA ends 1 residue before the CDR3 does, and the rest of the CDR3 is filled in from the germline J gene. CDR3 size: 14 residues. After removal of 5 bases from V and 6 bases from J, the junction contained 3 bases not matched to a gene. Germline loops: CDR1 NSQYPW, CDR2 LRSPGD (reference sequence).

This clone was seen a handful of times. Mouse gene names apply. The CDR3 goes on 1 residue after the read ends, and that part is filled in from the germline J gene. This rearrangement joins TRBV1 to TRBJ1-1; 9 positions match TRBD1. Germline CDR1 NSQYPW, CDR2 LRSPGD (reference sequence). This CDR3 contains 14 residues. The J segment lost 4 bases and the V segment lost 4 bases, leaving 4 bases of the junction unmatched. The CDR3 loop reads CTCSDRDRVTEVFF. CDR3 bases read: TGCACCTGCAGTGACCGGGACAGGGTCACAGAAGTCTTC.

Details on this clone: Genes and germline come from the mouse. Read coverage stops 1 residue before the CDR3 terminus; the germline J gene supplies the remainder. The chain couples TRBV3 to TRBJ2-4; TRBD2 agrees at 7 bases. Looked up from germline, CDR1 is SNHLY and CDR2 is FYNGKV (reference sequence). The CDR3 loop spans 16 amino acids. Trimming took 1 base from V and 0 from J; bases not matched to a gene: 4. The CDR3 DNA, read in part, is TGTGCCAGCAGCTTAGGGGGGGGTCCTAGTCAAAACACCTTGTAC. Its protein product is CASSLGGGPSQNTLY. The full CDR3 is CASSLGGGPSQNTLYF.

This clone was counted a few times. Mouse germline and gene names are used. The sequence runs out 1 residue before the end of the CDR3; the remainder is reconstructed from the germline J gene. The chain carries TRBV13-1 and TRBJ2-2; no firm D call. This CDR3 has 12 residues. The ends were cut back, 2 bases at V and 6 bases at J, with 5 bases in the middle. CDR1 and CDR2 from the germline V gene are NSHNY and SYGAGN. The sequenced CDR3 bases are TGTGCCAGCAGTGACACTCCCGGGCAGCTCTAC. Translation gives CASSDTPGQLY. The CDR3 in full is CASSDTPGQLYF.